This is a list of T cell receptor beta chains from one sample in a study of blood T cell repertoires in COVID-19. Generated by immunoSEQ multiplex PCR, the TCRdb table keeps only in-frame clones and is missing some. The sample has 150,000 to 180,000 clones; less than 95% are singletons. Sample: peripheral blood. The receptor source for this set is a man aged 45-65 years with acute or convalescent COVID-19. Each CDR3 is given without its conserved first and last residue. Fields, in order: V gene, J gene, CDR3 protein.

>TRBV3-1/TRBV3-2|TRBJ1-5
ASSQDGTQPQH
>TRBV6-5|TRBJ1-2
ASKTDRGIYGYT
>TRBV5-1|TRBJ1-1
ASSLAGTGVANTEAF
>TRBV5-1|TRBJ1-4
ASSSLGGSEKLF
>TRBV5-1|TRBJ2-5
ASSFGTSGGETQY
>TRBV18|TRBJ2-3
ASSPSLARPPDTQY
>TRBV7-9|TRBJ1-5
ASSRGTGVQPQH
>TRBV10-3|TRBJ2-3
AIADLSTDTQY
>TRBV10-1|TRBJ2-3
ASRSHRATDTQY
>TRBV6-5|TRBJ2-5
ASIQAGGPQETQY
>TRBV5-1|TRBJ2-7
ASSTLTGGPYEQY
>TRBV27|TRBJ2-2
ASSDGTGPGELF
>TRBV9|TRBJ2-1
ASSPASDLNEQF
>TRBV7-2|TRBJ1-4
ASSLAGTGNEKLF
>TRBV7-7|TRBJ2-1
ASSLDWTGGGEQF
>TRBV28|TRBJ2-2
ASRDRLTAGELF
>TRBV7-2|TRBJ1-1
ASTLQGGNTEAF
>TRBV7-9|TRBJ1-6
ASSLRTPEVSPLH